This T cell receptor beta chain appears in the sequencing data of a study of blood T cells in healthy people across ages. Using a J-beta primer mix together with a sample-barcoded 5' primer, a second PCR was run for roughly 6 to 12 cycles. MiXCR was run by TCRdb on the 5' RACE reads, yielding one entry per CDR3 protein. Of around 1,500,000 distinct CDR3 sequences listed, roughly 40% are singletons. The CDR3 length is 14 residues. Germline trimming cut 1 base from V and 7 bases from J; bases unmatched to any gene: 7. Sequenced material: blood. The rearrangement joins TRBV12-3 or TRBV12-4 to TRBJ2-7, with 7 nucleotides matching TRBD1. The clonotype originates from a woman aged 18-29 years in good health. This chain's CDR3 is CASSLGTGADEQYF. CDR3 nucleotides: TGTGCCAGCAGTTTAGGCACAGGGGCGGATGAGCAGTACTTC.